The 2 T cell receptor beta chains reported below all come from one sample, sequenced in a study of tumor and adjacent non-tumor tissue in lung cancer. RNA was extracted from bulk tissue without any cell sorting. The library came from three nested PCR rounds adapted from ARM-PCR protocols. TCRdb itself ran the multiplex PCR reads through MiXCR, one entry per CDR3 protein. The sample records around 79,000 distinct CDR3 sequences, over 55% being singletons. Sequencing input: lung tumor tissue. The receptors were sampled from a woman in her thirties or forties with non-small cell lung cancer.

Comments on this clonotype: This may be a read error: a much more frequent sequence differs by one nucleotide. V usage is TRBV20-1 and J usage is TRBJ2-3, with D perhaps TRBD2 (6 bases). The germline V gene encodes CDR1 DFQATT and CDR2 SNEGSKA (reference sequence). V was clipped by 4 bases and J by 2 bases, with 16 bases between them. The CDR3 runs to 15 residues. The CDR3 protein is CSATERAPVTDTQYF. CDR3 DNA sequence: TGCAGTGCTACGGAGCGGGCACCCGTCACAGATACGCAGTATTTT.

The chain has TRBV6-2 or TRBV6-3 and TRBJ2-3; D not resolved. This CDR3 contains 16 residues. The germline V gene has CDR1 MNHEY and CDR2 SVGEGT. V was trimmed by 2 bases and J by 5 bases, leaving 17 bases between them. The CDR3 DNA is TGTGCCAGCAGTTACGGTGGCCGCGCTAACATAGATACGCAGTATTTT. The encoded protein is CASSYGGRANIDTQYF.